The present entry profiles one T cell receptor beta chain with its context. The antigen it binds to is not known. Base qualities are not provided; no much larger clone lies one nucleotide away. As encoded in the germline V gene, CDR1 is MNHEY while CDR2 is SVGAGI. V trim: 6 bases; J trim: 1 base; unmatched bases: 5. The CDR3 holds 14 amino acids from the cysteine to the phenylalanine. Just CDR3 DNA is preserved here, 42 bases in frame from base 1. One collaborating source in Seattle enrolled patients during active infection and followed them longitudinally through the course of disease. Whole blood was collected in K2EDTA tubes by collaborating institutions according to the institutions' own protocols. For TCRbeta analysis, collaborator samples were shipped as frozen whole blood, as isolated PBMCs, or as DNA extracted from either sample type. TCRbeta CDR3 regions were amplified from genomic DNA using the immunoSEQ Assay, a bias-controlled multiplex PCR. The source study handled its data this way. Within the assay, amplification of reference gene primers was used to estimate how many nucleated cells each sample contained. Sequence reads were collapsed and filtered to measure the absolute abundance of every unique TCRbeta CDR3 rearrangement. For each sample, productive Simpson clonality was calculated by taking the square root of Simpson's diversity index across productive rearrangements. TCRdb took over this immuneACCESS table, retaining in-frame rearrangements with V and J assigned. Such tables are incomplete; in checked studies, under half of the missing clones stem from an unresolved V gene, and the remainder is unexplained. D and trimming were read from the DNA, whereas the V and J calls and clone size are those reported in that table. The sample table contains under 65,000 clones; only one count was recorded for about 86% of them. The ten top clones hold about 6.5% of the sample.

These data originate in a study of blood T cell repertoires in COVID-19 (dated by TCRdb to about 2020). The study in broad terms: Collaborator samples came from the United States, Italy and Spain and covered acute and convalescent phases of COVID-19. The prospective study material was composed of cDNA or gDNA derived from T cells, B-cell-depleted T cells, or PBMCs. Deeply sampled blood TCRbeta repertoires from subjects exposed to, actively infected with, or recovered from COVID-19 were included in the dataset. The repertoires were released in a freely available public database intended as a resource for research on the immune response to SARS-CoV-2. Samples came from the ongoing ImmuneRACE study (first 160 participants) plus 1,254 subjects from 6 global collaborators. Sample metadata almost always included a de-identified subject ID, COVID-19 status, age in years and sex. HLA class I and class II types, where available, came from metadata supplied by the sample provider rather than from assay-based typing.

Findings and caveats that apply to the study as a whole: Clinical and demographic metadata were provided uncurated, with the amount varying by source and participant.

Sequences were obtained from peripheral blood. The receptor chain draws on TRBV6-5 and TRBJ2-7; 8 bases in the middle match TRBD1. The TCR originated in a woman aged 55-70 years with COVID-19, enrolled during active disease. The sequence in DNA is TGTGCCAGCAGCCGACAGGGGCGATCCTACGAGCAGTACTTC. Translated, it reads CASSRQGRSYEQYF.